This T cell receptor beta chain was documented in a study of T cells after yellow fever vaccination. Between the trimmed V and J ends, which lost 4 bases and 1 base, there was a span of 12 bases. CDR3 length: 14 residues. The germline CDR1 and CDR2 sequences are SGHRS and YFSETQ. TCRdb ran MiXCR on the 5' RACE reads and lists one entry per CDR3 protein. This table holds a few hundred thousand distinct CDR3 sequences, 4% to 5.5% found once. This clonotype was found many times. Antigen unknown. Findings and caveats of the study: Re-detected after boosting: most primary clones, more than 95% of CD4 and roughly 88% of CD8.

This receptor was identified in a man younger than 35 who received the YFV17D yellow fever vaccine. The starting material was PBMCs, obtained 15 days after the yellow fever booster vaccination. The chain employs TRBV5-1 and TRBJ2-7; a weak D match, TRBD2 (5 bases). For the CDR3, the DNA is TGCGCCAGCAGCCCTCCGAGGGCTTCCTACGAGCAGTACTTC. Protein product: CASSPPRASYEQYF.